This T cell receptor beta chain was observed in a study of shared clonotypes between healthy human individuals. Participating donors were healthy, HIV-negative adults free of recent acute infections or vaccinations. TCRdb's copy holds only in-frame clones and misses some; the assay was immunoSEQ multiplex PCR. Altogether about 2.4 million clones are present, more than 80% being singletons, with the ten largest covering roughly 0.15%. The CDR3 runs to 13 residues. CDR1 SGHTA and CDR2 FQGTGA come from the germline V gene. The trim removed 5 bases at V and 7 bases at J, leaving 7 bases unmatched. Findings of the study overall: Sharing across four donors was highest in naive CD4 (around 5%) and lowest in memory CD8 (around 0.4%).

Concerning this clone itself: Its specificity is unknown.

Sequencing was carried out using naive CD4+ T cells sorted from blood. Subset: CD45RA+ positively selected. This TCR came from a young man in good health. This chain joins TRBV7-3 and TRBJ2-7; TRBD1 agrees at 8 bases. CDR3 protein: CASSVGQGGEQYF. As DNA, the CDR3 is TGTGCCAGCAGCGTAGGACAGGGCGGGGAGCAGTACTTC.